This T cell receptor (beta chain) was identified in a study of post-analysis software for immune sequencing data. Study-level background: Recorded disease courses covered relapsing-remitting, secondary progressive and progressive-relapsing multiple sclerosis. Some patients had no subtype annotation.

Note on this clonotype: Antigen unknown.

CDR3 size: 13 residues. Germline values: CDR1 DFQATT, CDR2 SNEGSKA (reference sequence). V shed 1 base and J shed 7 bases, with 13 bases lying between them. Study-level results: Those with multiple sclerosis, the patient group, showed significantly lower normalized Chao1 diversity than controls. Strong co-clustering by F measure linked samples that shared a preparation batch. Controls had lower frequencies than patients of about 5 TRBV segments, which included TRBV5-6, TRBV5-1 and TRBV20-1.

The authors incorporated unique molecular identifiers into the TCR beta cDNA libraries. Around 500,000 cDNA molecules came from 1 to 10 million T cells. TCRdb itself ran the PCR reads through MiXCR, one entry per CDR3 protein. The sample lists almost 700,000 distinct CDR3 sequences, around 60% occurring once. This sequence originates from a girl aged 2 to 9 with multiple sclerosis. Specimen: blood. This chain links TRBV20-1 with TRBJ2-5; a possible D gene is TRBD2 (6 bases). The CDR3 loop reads CSARVPGSGTQYF. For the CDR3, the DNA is TGCAGTGCTAGAGTCCCCGGGAGTGGGACCCAGTACTTC.